Listed below are T cell receptor beta chains from one sample, sequenced in a study of cytomegalovirus exposure and HLA in healthy donors. TCRdb keeps only in-frame clones here, not all; method: immunoSEQ multiplex PCR. The table shows about 65,000 clones, with about four fifths occurring only once. Source material: PBMCs. These receptors were obtained from a woman in her 30s in good health and CMV-seronegative. CDR3s include the opening cysteine and the closing phenylalanine or tryptophan. The order of the fields is D gene, J gene, clone size, V gene, CDR3 protein, CDR3 DNA. D genes are given only for firm matches. A clone size is listed for some rows: how often the clone was seen (once, few, many), or a class if it is expanded.

D: NA; J: TRBJ2-7; size: NA; V: TRBV5-1; CDR3: CASSRGLGYEQYF; DNA: TGCGCCAGCAGCCGAGGACTGGGCTACGAGCAGTACTTC
D: NA; J: TRBJ1-1; size: NA; V: TRBV11-1; CDR3: CASGMWGGKAEAFF; DNA: TGTGCCAGCGGAATGTGGGGAGGAAAGGCAGAAGCTTTCTTT
D: NA; J: TRBJ1-6; size: NA; V: TRBV27; CDR3: CASSFPGTPLHF; DNA: TGTGCCAGCAGTTTTCCCGGGACACCCCTCCACTTT
D: NA; J: TRBJ1-6; size: NA; V: TRBV9; CDR3: CASSATGFNTDSPLHF; DNA: TGTGCCAGCAGCGCTACAGGGTTTAATACGGATTCACCCCTCCACTTT
D: NA; J: TRBJ2-4; size: NA; V: TRBV10-2; CDR3: CASSGQVELAKNIQYF; DNA: TGCGCCAGCAGTGGACAGGTAGAATTAGCCAAAAACATTCAGTACTTC
D: NA; J: TRBJ2-3; size: NA; V: TRBV15; CDR3: CATSRVRVTDTQYF; DNA: TGTGCCACCAGCAGAGTCAGGGTCACAGATACGCAGTATTTT
D: NA; J: TRBJ2-5; size: NA; V: TRBV5-6; CDR3: CASSLYVFGGTDIQETQYF; DNA: TGTGCCAGCAGCTTGTACGTGTTTGGGGGGACGGACATCCAAGAGACCCAGTACTTC
D: NA; J: TRBJ2-5; size: few; V: TRBV30; CDR3: CAWSLNWETQYF; DNA: TGTGCCTGGAGTCTCAACTGGGAGACCCAGTACTTC
D: NA; J: TRBJ2-1; size: NA; V: TRBV20-1; CDR3: CSAQEGYEQFF; DNA: TGCAGTGCTCAGGAGGGGTATGAGCAGTTCTTC
D: NA; J: TRBJ2-5; size: NA; V: TRBV5-4; CDR3: CASSLATRGWVGETQYF; DNA: TGTGCCAGCAGCTTGGCCACGCGGGGCTGGGTAGGAGAGACCCAGTACTTC
D: TRBD2; J: TRBJ2-5; size: once; V: TRBV6-5; CDR3: CASSYSGSPASETQYF; DNA: TGTGCCAGCAGTTACAGCGGGAGCCCCGCATCAGAGACCCAGTACTTC
D: NA; J: TRBJ2-1; size: NA; V: TRBV7-6; CDR3: CASSPNERRGGQFF; DNA: TGTGCCAGCAGCCCAAATGAACGGAGGGGGGGGCAGTTCTTC
D: NA; J: TRBJ2-5; size: NA; V: TRBV29-1; CDR3: CSAPGGEVQETQYF; DNA: TGCAGCGCCCCTGGCGGGGAGGTCCAAGAGACCCAGTACTTC
D: NA; J: TRBJ2-1; size: NA; V: TRBV9; CDR3: CASSTDSGNYEQFF; DNA: TGTGCCAGCAGTACTGACAGTGGGAACTATGAGCAGTTCTTC
D: TRBD1; J: TRBJ1-1; size: NA; V: TRBV15; CDR3: CATSRDNRGRTEAFF; DNA: TGTGCCACCAGCAGAGATAACAGGGGCCGCACTGAAGCTTTCTTT
D: TRBD1; J: TRBJ1-5; size: NA; V: TRBV28; CDR3: CASSPTRGVQPQHF; DNA: TGTGCCAGCAGCCCTACCAGGGGGGTCCAGCCCCAGCATTTT
D: TRBD2; J: TRBJ2-3; size: NA; V: TRBV5-8; CDR3: CASSLRTSGGPDTQYF; DNA: TGTGCCAGCAGCTTGCGGACTAGCGGGGGTCCAGATACGCAGTATTTT
D: NA; J: TRBJ2-1; size: NA; V: TRBV29-1; CDR3: CSAAPAGFYNEQFF; DNA: TGCAGCGCCGCCCCAGCGGGTTTCTACAATGAGCAGTTCTTC
D: NA; J: TRBJ2-7; size: NA; V: TRBV6-5; CDR3: CASSSSAALGNEQYF; DNA: TGTGCCAGCAGTTCATCCGCGGCACTCGGGAACGAGCAGTACTTC